These T cell receptor beta chains were read from a single sample in a study of control samples from healthy donors and cancer patients. Method: immunoSEQ multiplex PCR; TCRdb's copy keeps in-frame clones and lacks some. The sample lists approximately 68,000 clones, about 83% occurring once. Sequenced sample: blood. The receptors shown here come from a man aged 60-69 years in good health. The CDR3 runs from the conserved cysteine through the conserved F or W. The order of the fields is J gene, V gene, clone size, D gene, CDR3 protein, CDR3 DNA. The D gene is left open where the match is weak. Size tells how often a clone was seen (once, few, many) or the class of an expanded clone, and some rows leave it out.

>TRBJ1-1|TRBV4-2|.|.
CASSRSLLYGTEAFF
TGTGCCAGCAGCCGAAGCCTCCTGTATGGGACTGAAGCTTTCTTT
>TRBJ2-7|TRBV13|.|.
CASSLGLFLGEQYF
TGTGCCAGCAGCTTAGGACTATTTTTGGGCGAGCAGTACTTC
>TRBJ1-1|TRBV19|.|TRBD1
CASSMGLLTGGMNTEAFF
TGTGCCAGTAGTATGGGTCTACTTACAGGGGGCATGAACACTGAAGCTTTCTTT
>TRBJ2-7|TRBV6-2/TRBV6-3|.|.
CASSYDQGNYEQYF
TGTGCCAGCAGTTATGATCAGGGAAACTACGAGCAGTACTTC
>TRBJ2-2|TRBV29-1|.|TRBD1
CSVGGQGTNTGELFF
TGCAGCGTAGGGGGACAGGGGACTAACACCGGGGAGCTGTTTTTT
>TRBJ1-2|TRBV12-3/TRBV12-4|.|.
CASSGGQTYGYTF
TGTGCCAGCAGCGGGGGACAAACCTATGGCTACACCTTC
>TRBJ2-5|TRBV7-8|.|TRBD2
CASSLKAGTSQGKETQYF
TGTGCCAGCAGCTTGAAGGCCGGGACTAGTCAGGGAAAAGAGACCCAGTACTTC
>TRBJ2-7|TRBV5-8|.|.
CASSPPAEIYEQYF
TGTGCCAGCAGCCCCCCAGCGGAGATCTACGAGCAGTACTTC
>TRBJ1-5|TRBV4-3|.|.
CASSQEMGGGNQPQHF
TGCGCCAGCAGCCAAGAGATGGGGGGTGGCAATCAGCCCCAGCATTTT
>TRBJ1-6|TRBV15|.|.
CATSRDTSPLHF
TGTGCCACCAGCAGAGATACTTCACCCCTCCACTTT
>TRBJ2-7|TRBV6-6|.|.
CASSYGQGRSYEQYF
TGTGCCAGCAGTTACGGGCAGGGTAGGTCCTACGAGCAGTACTTC
>TRBJ2-3|TRBV29-1|.|TRBD1
CSAKVDRATDTQYF
TGCAGCGCAAAAGTCGACAGGGCTACAGATACGCAGTATTTT
>TRBJ2-3|TRBV6-5|.|.
CASTVDSGYYDTQYF
TGTGCCAGCACTGTTGACAGTGGCTATTATGATACGCAGTATTTT
>TRBJ2-1|TRBV12-5|.|TRBD2
CASGLAHLAGGYNEQFF
TGTGCTAGTGGTTTGGCGCACCTAGCGGGAGGCTACAATGAGCAGTTCTTC
>TRBJ2-5|TRBV20-1|.|.
CSASSVFSQETQYF
TGCAGTGCTAGTAGCGTTTTTTCGCAAGAGACCCAGTACTTC
>TRBJ1-4|TRBV18|once|TRBD1
CASSLVKGAIEKLFF
TGTGCCAGCTCGTTAGTCAAGGGGGCGATTGAAAAACTGTTTTTT
>TRBJ1-2|TRBV6-5|once|TRBD1
CASSSQGARNYGYTF
TGTGCCAGCAGTTCACAGGGGGCTAGGAACTATGGCTACACCTTC
>TRBJ2-3|TRBV9|.|TRBD2
CASSVGIAGSTDTQYF
TGTGCCAGCAGCGTAGGTATAGCGGGGAGCACAGATACGCAGTATTTT
>TRBJ1-2|TRBV27|.|.
CASSFNGRGYTF
TGTGCCAGCAGTTTTAACGGAAGGGGGTACACCTTC
>TRBJ1-1|TRBV11-2|.|.
CASSPWSNMNTEAFF
TGTGCCAGCAGCCCTTGGAGTAACATGAACACTGAAGCTTTCTTT
>TRBJ1-3|TRBV3-1/TRBV3-2|few|.
CASSPTRGVSSGNTIYF
TGTGCCAGCAGCCCGACACGGGGGGTTTCCTCTGGAAACACCATATATTTT
>TRBJ1-5|TRBV19|many|.
CASSTREGGNQPQHF
TGTGCCAGTAGTACAAGGGAGGGAGGCAATCAGCCCCAGCATTTT
>TRBJ1-5|TRBV19|.|.
CASSITSRGAVNQPQHF
TGTGCCAGTAGTATAACTTCCCGGGGGGCTGTGAATCAGCCCCAGCATTTT
>TRBJ1-1|TRBV2|once|.
CASSFVRTDEAFF
TGTGCCAGCAGCTTCGTACGGACGGATGAAGCTTTCTTT
>TRBJ2-2|TRBV2|.|TRBD1
CASRSNRGNTGELFF
TGTGCCAGCAGGAGTAACAGGGGGAACACCGGGGAGCTGTTTTTT
>TRBJ1-2|TRBV10-3|.|.
CAISESGSRYGYTF
TGTGCCATCAGTGAGTCAGGCAGTCGCTATGGCTACACCTTC
>TRBJ2-7|TRBV4-1|few|.
CASSQATGRSYEQYF
TGCGCCAGCAGCCAAGCGACAGGAAGGTCCTACGAGCAGTACTTC
>TRBJ2-6|TRBV5-5|.|.
CASSFATGANVLTF
TGTGCCAGCAGCTTCGCTACTGGGGCCAACGTCCTGACTTTC
>TRBJ2-2|TRBV7-2|.|.
CASSLGGTGELFF
TGTGCCAGCAGCTTAGGGGGGACCGGGGAGCTGTTTTTT
>TRBJ2-2|TRBV19|.|.
CASSINRAGGELFF
TGTGCCAGTAGTATAAACAGGGCTGGCGGGGAGCTGTTTTTT
>TRBJ2-2|TRBV9|.|TRBD1
CASSPWDSQNTGELFF
TGTGCCAGCAGCCCTTGGGACAGTCAAAACACCGGGGAGCTGTTTTTT
>TRBJ1-5|TRBV5-6|.|.
CASSRTLNQPQHF
TGTGCCAGCAGCAGAACCCTGAATCAGCCCCAGCATTTT
>TRBJ2-7|TRBV6-5|.|.
CASSYGQTYEQYF
TGTGCCAGCAGTTACGGGCAGACTTACGAGCAGTACTTC
>TRBJ2-5|TRBV28|.|.
CASRGPSGTQYF
TGTGCCAGCCGCGGTCCCAGTGGGACCCAGTACTTC
>TRBJ2-1|TRBV30|.|TRBD2
CAWSVGGRAYNEQFF
TGTGCCTGGAGTGTTGGAGGGAGGGCTTACAATGAGCAGTTCTTC
>TRBJ2-7|TRBV27|.|TRBD1
CASSLTGTGGSEQYF
TGTGCCAGCAGTTTAACCGGGACAGGGGGCTCCGAGCAGTACTTC
>TRBJ2-3|TRBV11-2|.|.
CASSHGGGGTDTQYF
TGTGCCAGCAGCCACGGAGGTGGCGGCACAGATACGCAGTATTTT